In its sample, the clone carrying this T cell receptor beta chain was seen a few times. The CDR3 loop spans 14 amino acids. The junction had 5 bases not matched to a gene; V was cut back by 3 bases and J by 6 bases. CDR1 and CDR2 from the germline V gene are SGHRS and YFSETQ. This sample was taken from a study of long-term antiretroviral therapy in people with HIV. Sequencing used immunoSEQ v3.0 at survey level. TCRdb keeps only in-frame clones here, not all; method: immunoSEQ multiplex PCR. The table includes around 31,000 clones, 70% to 90% detected once. Material: unsorted PBMCs, obtained 0.8 years before starting antiretroviral therapy. This receptor was taken from a man in his late teens or twenties with HIV. The chain couples TRBV5-1 to TRBJ2-2; 7 positions agree with TRBD2. CDR3 amino acids: CASSSPGGAGELFF. Here the CDR3 DNA reads TGCGCCAGCAGCTCTCCGGGAGGCGCCGGGGAGCTGTTTTTT.